This T cell receptor beta chain was identified in a study of beta chain features in type 1 diabetes. The overall study: In age, gender and cell yields, patients were similar to healthy donors.

Isolated RNA was reverse transcribed in full, so expressed TCRB transcripts were sequenced. Produced via immunoSEQ multiplex PCR; TCRdb's table is partial and in-frame only. The sample gives a few hundred thousand clones, 9.6% of which show up once; 0.03% to 0.04% is in the top ten. The study, taken as a whole, reports: The study notes PCR might favor shorter templates equally in patients and controls. VDJ junctions from type 1 diabetes patients carried fewer insertions and larger deletions. Patients showed naive, central memory and Treg TCRB repertoires that appeared more similar than those of healthy donors.

The sample holds many counts of this clone. Its antigen is unknown. The CDR3 sequence is 13 residues long. Germline lookup yields CDR1 PRHDT and CDR2 FYEKMQ (reference sequence). V gave up 5 bases and J gave up 5 bases; unmatched junction bases: 4. The receptor comes from a woman younger than 35 in good health. The rearrangement uses TRBV13 and TRBJ2-5; the match to TRBD1 covers 8 bases. Source material: naive CD4+ T cells from blood. CDR3: CASSTGGFETQYF. In DNA form, the CDR3 reads TGTGCCAGCAGCACAGGGGGTTTCGAGACCCAGTACTTC.